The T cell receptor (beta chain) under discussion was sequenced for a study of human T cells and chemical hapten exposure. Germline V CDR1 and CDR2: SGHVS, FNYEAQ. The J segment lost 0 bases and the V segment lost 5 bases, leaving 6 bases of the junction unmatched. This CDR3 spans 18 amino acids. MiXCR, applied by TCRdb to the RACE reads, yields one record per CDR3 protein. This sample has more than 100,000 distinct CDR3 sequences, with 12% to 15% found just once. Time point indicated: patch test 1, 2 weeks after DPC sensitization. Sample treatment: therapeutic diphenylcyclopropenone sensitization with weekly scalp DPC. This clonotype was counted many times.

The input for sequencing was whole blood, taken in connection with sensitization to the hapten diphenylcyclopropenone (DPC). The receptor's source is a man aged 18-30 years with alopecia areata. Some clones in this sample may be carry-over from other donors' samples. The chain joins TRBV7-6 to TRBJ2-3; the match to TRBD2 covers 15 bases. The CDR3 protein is CASSHGTSGGTSTDTQYF. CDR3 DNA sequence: TGTGCCAGCAGCCACGGGACTAGCGGGGGGACTAGCACAGATACGCAGTATTTT.